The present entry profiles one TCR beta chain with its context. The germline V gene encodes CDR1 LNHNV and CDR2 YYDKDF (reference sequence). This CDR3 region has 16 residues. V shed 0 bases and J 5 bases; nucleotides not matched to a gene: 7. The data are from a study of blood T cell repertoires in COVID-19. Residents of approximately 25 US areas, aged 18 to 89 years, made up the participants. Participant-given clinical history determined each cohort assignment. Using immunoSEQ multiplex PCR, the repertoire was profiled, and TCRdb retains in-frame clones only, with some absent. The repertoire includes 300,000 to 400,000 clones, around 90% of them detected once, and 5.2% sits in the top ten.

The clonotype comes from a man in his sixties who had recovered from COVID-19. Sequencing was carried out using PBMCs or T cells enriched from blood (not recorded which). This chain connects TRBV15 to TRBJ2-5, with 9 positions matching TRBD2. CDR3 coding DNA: TGTGCCACCAGCAGAGATTACTTAGCGGGAGAGGAGACCCAGTACTTC. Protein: CATSRDYLAGEETQYF.